This T cell receptor beta chain was documented in a study of T-cell reconstitution after alpha-beta-depleted transplantation in children. This clonotype came up many times. The germline V and J ends were trimmed by 4 bases and 2 bases, with 17 bases remaining between them. Germline CDR1 is SGHTA and CDR2 is FQGNSA. The CDR3 loop spans 16 amino acids. TCRbeta library construction was performed incorporating unique molecular identifiers. TCRdb fed the PCR reads into MiXCR, producing one record per CDR3 protein. The sample lists about 640,000 distinct CDR3 sequences, roughly 15% occurring once. The receptor was isolated from a human donor who donated a stem cell graft to a child with acute myeloid leukemia. Specimen: PBMCs from the stem cell graft donor, collected from the stem cell graft. The chain employs TRBV7-2 and TRBJ1-2, with a weak D call TRBD1 (6 bases). CDR3 sequence: CASSSERGAGNYGYTF. CDR3 DNA: TGTGCCAGCAGCTCGGAACGGGGGGCGGGAAACTATGGCTACACCTTC.